These 19 T cell receptor beta chains were all obtained from the same sample, sequenced in a study of T cell repertoires in cytomegalovirus infection. TCRdb ran MiXCR on the reads and lists one entry per CDR3 protein. Among about 740,000 distinct CDR3 sequences listed, less than 40% were seen once. The specimen sequenced was PBMCs. The source is a human donor in good health (CMV status not recorded). Some clones in this sample may be carry-over from other donors' samples.

The chain combines TRBV30 with TRBJ2-1; 9 positions match TRBD1. V lost 3 bases and J lost 7; bases outside the gene matches: 13. This CDR3 is 16 amino acids long. The germline gives CDR1 GTSNPN, CDR2 SVGIG (reference sequence). The chain's CDR3 is CAWSRDRVWGDNEQFF. The DNA for the CDR3 is TGTGCCTGGAGCCGGGACAGGGTATGGGGGGATAATGAGCAGTTCTTC. Filled out from reference TRBV30 and TRBJ2-1, the complete variable domain reads SQTIHQWPATLVQPVGSPLSLECTVEGTSNPNLYWYRQAAGRGLQLLFYSVGIGQISSEVPQNLSASRPQDRQFILSSKKLLLSDSGFYLCAWSRDRVWGDNEQFFGPGTRLTVL.

The chain employs TRBV2 and TRBJ2-7; D is possibly TRBD1 or TRBD2 (6 bases each). Per germline, CDR1 SNHLY and CDR2 FYNNEI. The ends were cut back, 8 bases at V and 5 bases at J, with 16 bases in the middle. CDR3 length equals 13 residues. The CDR3 DNA reads TGTGCCAGCGGAGGGGGGACGGACAACGAGCAGTACTTC. Translated, it gives CASGGGTDNEQYF.

V and J are TRBV5-6 and TRBJ1-6; possibly TRBD1 for D (5 bases). The germline CDR1 and CDR2 sequences are SGHDT and YYEEEE. This CDR3 has 16 residues. Trimming cost V 2 bases and J 7 bases, with 16 bases left between them. The CDR3 sequence: CASSLTGGSPNSPLHF. For the CDR3, the DNA is TGTGCCAGCAGCTTAACAGGAGGGTCACCGAATTCACCCCTCCACTTT.

This clonotype came up many times. The chain uses TRBV12-3 or TRBV12-4 and TRBJ2-5; D is possibly TRBD2 (6 bases). The V end lost 3 bases, the J end lost 5 bases, and 7 bases lay between the germline ends. The CDR3 contains 12 residues. The CDR3 region is CASSFAGETQYF. DNA of the CDR3: TGTGCCAGCAGTTTTGCGGGGGAGACCCAGTACTTC.

The chain links TRBV4-2 to TRBJ2-3; 9 bases are shared with TRBD2. Trimming took 2 bases from V and 1 from J; bases not matched to a gene: 4. CDR1 and CDR2 from the germline V gene are LGHNA and YNFKEQ. The CDR3 length is 16 residues. The CDR3 loop reads CASSQKSGGRTDTQYF. The CDR3 nucleotides are TGTGCCAGCAGCCAAAAAAGCGGGGGGCGCACAGATACGCAGTATTTT.

Remarks on this clonotype: This may come from a read error, since a much larger clone is one base off. The chain joins TRBV7-8 to TRBJ2-1, with a weak D call TRBD2 (6 bases). V gave up 8 bases and J gave up 0 bases, with 23 bases separating them. Germline CDR1 SGHVS, CDR2 FQNEAQ. The CDR3 has 18 residues. CDR3 sequence: CASGSTNLARVSYNEQFF. CDR3 DNA sequence: TGTGCCAGCGGCTCCACTAATCTAGCGCGGGTCTCCTACAATGAGCAGTTCTTC.

This clonotype has just a few counts. This chain connects TRBV7-8 to TRBJ2-1; 10 nucleotides agree with TRBD2. The CDR3 runs 15 residues. V shed 8 bases, J shed 9 bases, and the junction held 13 bases outside the gene matches. Germline-derived CDR1 and CDR2 are SGHVS and FQNEAQ. The CDR3 DNA reads as TGTGCCAGCTGGAGCGGGGGGGCAAATGTTGGTGAGCAGTTCTTC. It yields the protein CASWSGGANVGEQFF.

The table lists this clonotype with a count of one. The chain employs TRBV6-1 and TRBJ2-7; 9 bases fit TRBD1. With V trimmed by 0 bases and J by 7 bases, 10 bases remained unmatched. This CDR3 is built from 16 residues. CDR1 and CDR2 (germline): MNHNS, SASEGT. The CDR3 bases are TGTGCCAGCAGTGAAGCGTTGAGGACAGGGGCAAGGGAGCAGTACTTC. This encodes CASSEALRTGAREQYF.

This clonotype was recorded many times. This chain connects TRBV7-8 to TRBJ1-1, with a tentative D call TRBD1 (5 bases). The CDR3 length is 14 residues. The germline gives CDR1 SGHVS, CDR2 FQNEAQ. V gave up 4 bases and J gave up 8 bases, with 17 bases separating them. CDR3 coding DNA: TGTGCCAGCAGCTCGCCTGCGGGGGTCCGAGAAGCTTTCTTT. Its translation: CASSSPAGVREAFF.

J is TRBJ2-3 and V is TRBV11-2, with TRBD2 matching over 11 bases. Germline trimming cut 5 bases from V and 4 bases from J; bases unmatched to any gene: 14. Per germline, CDR1 SGHAT and CDR2 FQNNGV. The CDR3 is made up of 18 amino acids. The CDR3 nucleotides read TGTGCCAGCAGCCCGAGGGGGGTAGCGGGGGGGCGTGCAGATACGCAGTATTTT. The encoded protein is CASSPRGVAGGRADTQYF.

This clonotype showed up just a few times. The chain links TRBV28 to TRBJ1-1, with D uncertain. The length of the CDR3 is 12 residues. CDR1 and CDR2 from the germline V gene are MDHEN and SYDVKM. V dropped 5 bases and J dropped 1 base, with 5 bases sitting between them. CDR3 nucleotides: TGTGCCAGCAGTAACAGGAACACTGAAGCTTTCTTT. Its translation: CASSNRNTEAFF.

The chain recombines TRBV11-2 with TRBJ1-4, with D hard to call. This CDR3 region has 11 residues. Trimming left V 1 base short and J 15 bases short, with 9 bases between. Germline V gene lookup returns CDR1 SGHAT and CDR2 FQNNGV. The CDR3 protein is CASSLGVEVFF. The DNA of the CDR3 is TGTGCCAGCAGCTTAGGGGTTGAAGTGTTTTTT. The variable domain in full, with the rest retrieved from reference TRBV11-2 and TRBJ1-4, is EAGVAQSPRYKIIEKRQSVAFWCNPISGHATLYWYQQILGQGPKLLIQFQNNGVVDDSQLPKDRFSAERLKGVDSTLKIQPAKLEDSAVYLCASSLGVEVFFGSGTQLSVL.

This clonotype was seen a few times. The chain recombines TRBV6-1 with TRBJ1-5; maybe TRBD1 (6 bases). V was shortened by 5 bases and J by 0 bases, with 11 bases between the two germline ends. The length of the CDR3 is 15 residues. Per germline, CDR1 MNHNS and CDR2 SASEGT. The chain's CDR3 is CASSRTATSNQPQHF. The CDR3 nucleotides read TGTGCCAGCAGTAGGACAGCCACTAGCAATCAGCCCCAGCATTTT.

A remark on this clonotype: The junction departs from the called germline gene at one end, perhaps through a read error. This sequence joins TRBV11-2 and TRBJ2-5; D is unclear. The length of the CDR3 is 13 residues. The germline CDR1 and CDR2 sequences are SGHAT and FQNNGV. The CDR3 here is CDSSPTAAETQYF. As DNA, the CDR3 is TGTGACAGCAGCCCGACTGCCGCGGAGACCCAGTACTTC.

This clonotype turned up a few times. This chain connects TRBV7-8 to TRBJ2-4, with D perhaps being TRBD1 or TRBD2 (5 bases each). The CDR3 extends over 14 amino acids. Per the germline V gene, CDR1 is SGHVS and CDR2 is FQNEAQ. The germline V and J ends were trimmed by 5 bases and 7 bases, with 15 bases remaining between them. The CDR3 nucleotides are TGTGCCAGCAGCGCCCCTGGAGAGGGGAACATTCAGTACTTC. Translating gives CASSAPGEGNIQYF.

This clonotype was seen many times. The chain recombines TRBV6-6 with TRBJ2-7; D is ambiguous. The V end was cut by 3 bases, the J end by 5 bases, with 14 bases between. The CDR3 sequence is 14 residues long. Looked up from germline, CDR1 is MNHNY and CDR2 is SVGAGI (reference sequence). CDR3 sequence reads: CASSYITNRDEQYF. The CDR3, as DNA: TGTGCCAGCAGTTATATAACAAATCGGGACGAGCAGTACTTC.

The sample holds many counts of this clonotype. The chain uses TRBV28 and TRBJ2-7, with 8 bases identical to TRBD2. The CDR3 sequence is 19 residues long. V shed 2 bases and J 6 bases; nucleotides not matched to a gene: 21. Per the germline V gene, CDR1 is MDHEN and CDR2 is SYDVKM. Here the CDR3 DNA reads TGTGCCAGCAGTTTAGGAGGGTTGGCGAGCGGGAGCTCCCCTGGCGAGCAGTACTTC. It specifies CASSLGGLASGSSPGEQYF. Full variable domain (remainder filled in from reference TRBV28 and TRBJ2-7): DVKVTQSSRYLVKRTGEKVFLECVQDMDHENMFWYRQDPGLGLRLIYFSYDVKMKEKGDIPEGYSVSREKKERFSLILESASTNQTSMYLCASSLGGLASGSSPGEQYFGPGTRLTVT.

CDR3 bases: TGTGCCAGCAGTCGGTGGCAAACCCAAGAGACCCAGTACTTC. The encoded protein is CASSRWQTQETQYF. The chain combines TRBV6-5 with TRBJ2-5; D gene uncertain. The germline gives CDR1 MNHEY, CDR2 SVGAGI. The V gene lost 5 bases and the J gene lost 1 base, with 11 bases spanning the gap. The CDR3 extends over 14 amino acids.

This clonotype showed up many times. The rearrangement joins TRBV12-3 or TRBV12-4 to TRBJ2-3; D gene uncertain. The CDR3 covers 12 residues. V dropped 5 bases and J dropped 3 bases, with 6 bases sitting between them. The chain's CDR3 is CASSRPTDTQYF. CDR3 sequence (DNA): TGTGCCAGCAGTCGCCCGACAGATACGCAGTATTTT.